This section outlines one TCR beta chain sequence together with its context. This record belongs to a study of blood T cell repertoires in COVID-19. About the research overall: The United States, Italy and Spain were the sources of the acute and convalescent COVID-19 samples.

Under the authors' procedure: It was from reference gene primer amplification that nucleated cell counts were estimated. Using immunoSEQ multiplex PCR, the repertoire was profiled, and TCRdb retains in-frame clones only, with some absent. That table supplies the V and J calls and clone size; D and trimming were determined from the DNA. The data show 150,000 to 200,000 clones, with around 85% seen just once and approximately 8.1% held by the top ten. Trimming shortened V by 3 bases and J by 5 bases, and 15 bases separated the two germline ends. In germline, CDR1 is MGHDK, CDR2 SYGVNS. The CDR3 runs 15 residues.

Sequencing input: peripheral blood. The V gene is TRBV25-1, the J gene TRBJ2-3; D might be TRBD2 (6 bases). The receptor was derived from a woman over 75 with COVID-19, enrolled during active disease. The CDR3 loop is CASSDTRGGGDTQYF. DNA for the CDR3: TGTGCCAGCAGTGATACGCGGGGTGGGGGAGATACGCAGTATTTT.